These 10 T cell receptor beta chains came from one sample sequenced in a study of blood T cell repertoires in COVID-19. Produced via immunoSEQ multiplex PCR; TCRdb's table is partial and in-frame only. The sample yields approximately 35,000 clones, roughly 90% seen once. Specimen: peripheral blood. All receptors derive from a human donor in a cohort sampled during active COVID-19.

This chain connects TRBV4-1 to TRBJ2-7, with TRBD1 matching 9 bases. V was pared by 4 bases and J by 0 bases, with 4 bases of the junction left unmatched. The germline V gene has CDR1 MGHRA and CDR2 YSYEKL. This CDR3 has 15 residues. Written as DNA, the CDR3 is TGCGCCAGCAGCCTGGGGACAGGGAGCTCCTACGAGCAGTACTTC. It translates to CASSLGTGSSYEQYF.

The genes are TRBV11-3 and TRBJ2-5; 8 positions match TRBD2. Looked up from germline, CDR1 is SGHNT and CDR2 is YENEEA. With V trimmed by 5 bases and J by 4 bases, 6 bases remained unmatched. This CDR3 is 14 amino acids long. The CDR3, as DNA: TGTGCCAGCAGCCCTGGACTAGCAGGAGAGACCCAGTACTTC. This sequence encodes CASSPGLAGETQYF. The full variable domain, its missing parts supplied by reference TRBV11-3 and TRBJ2-5, is EAGVVQSPRYKIIEKKQPVAFWCNPISGHNTLYWYLQNLGQGPELLIRYENEEAVDDSQLPKDRFSAERLKGVDSTLKIQPAELGDSAVYLCASSPGLAGETQYFGPGTRLLVL.

This CDR3 is CSERGGTEAFF. CDR3 bases: TGCAGTGAACGGGGGGGCACTGAAGCTTTCTTT. J is TRBJ1-1 and V is TRBV20-1; possibly TRBD1 for D (5 bases). Between the trimmed V and J ends, which lost 7 bases and 4 bases, there was a span of 10 bases. In germline, CDR1 is DFQATT, CDR2 SNEGSKA (reference sequence). The CDR3 has 11 residues.

This clone was counted a few times. This chain joins TRBV4-2 and TRBJ1-2; 8 bases map to TRBD1. The ends lost 2 bases at V and 7 bases at J; junction bases unmatched: 9. CDR3 length: 15 residues. From germline, CDR1 is LGHNA and CDR2 YNFKEQ. This CDR3 is CASSQLQGAGRGYTF. CDR3 nucleotides: TGTGCCAGCAGCCAATTGCAGGGGGCGGGTCGTGGCTACACCTTC.

The gene calls are TRBV4-3 and TRBJ2-7; TRBD1 matches 8 bases. This CDR3 region has 14 residues. V lost 4 bases and J lost 7; bases outside the gene matches: 9. Germline values: CDR1 LGHNA, CDR2 YSLEER. The CDR3 is CASSRVQGANEQYF. In DNA form, the CDR3 reads TGCGCCAGCAGCCGAGTCCAGGGGGCGAATGAGCAGTACTTC.

CDR3 coding DNA: TGTGCCAGCAGCTTAGGGACTACACCGTCCTACGAGCAGTACTTC. Its translation: CASSLGTTPSYEQYF. The chain combines TRBV11-2 with TRBJ2-7, with D tentatively TRBD2 (6 bases). CDR3 size: 15 residues. Between the trimmed V and J ends, which lost 1 base and 1 base, there was a span of 11 bases. Germline V gene sequence: CDR1 SGHAT, CDR2 FQNNGV.

DNA for the CDR3: TGTGCCAGCAGCGAGGGACTAGCGGGAGGGGACTATCGTTACGAGCAGTACTTC. Encoded protein: CASSEGLAGGDYRYEQYF. V and J are TRBV9 and TRBJ2-7; 16 nucleotides agree with TRBD2. This CDR3 is 18 amino acids long. V trimming: 3 bases; J trimming: 4 bases; junction bases outside the gene matches: 10. Germline lookup yields CDR1 SGDLS and CDR2 YYNGEE.

The rearrangement links TRBV18 to TRBJ1-1, with 7 bases matching TRBD1. Germline CDR1 KGHSH, CDR2 LQKENI. The length of the CDR3 is 12 residues. The J segment lost 6 bases and the V segment lost 6 bases, leaving 4 bases of the junction unmatched. The CDR3 reads CASSRGAPEAFF. DNA for the CDR3: TGTGCCAGCTCCAGGGGGGCCCCTGAAGCTTTCTTT.

The chain carries TRBV6-5 and TRBJ1-3; TRBD1 agrees at 7 bases. Germline CDR1 MNHEY, CDR2 SVGAGI. The CDR3 has 15 residues. V dropped 7 bases and J dropped 2; count of bases not matched to a gene: 8. The CDR3 DNA reads TGTGCCAGCACCAAACGGAGGGGGCCTGGAAACACCATATATTTT. It specifies CASTKRRGPGNTIYF.

This rearrangement joins TRBV10-3 to TRBJ2-5; possibly TRBD1 for D (8 bases). V lost 4 bases to trimming and J lost 4 bases, with 19 bases between them. In germline, CDR1 is ENHRY, CDR2 SYGVKD. CDR3 length: 16 residues. CDR3 sequence: CAISGTGQGGRETQYF. For the CDR3, the DNA is TGTGCCATCAGTGGGACTGGACAGGGAGGGCGAGAGACCCAGTACTTC.